The next 20 T cell receptor beta chains were all read from a single sample in a study of cytomegalovirus exposure and HLA in healthy donors. 60 Vbeta and 13 Jbeta primers were used in PCR. The assay was immunoSEQ multiplex PCR, and TCRdb's table has in-frame clones only and misses some. The profile covers fewer than 110,000 clones, with more than 75% appearing a single time and around a tenth taken by the ten largest. The sample comprised PBMCs. Every receptor here comes from a woman aged 18 to 35 in good health and CMV-seropositive.

Details on this clone: At one end, the junction sequence differs from germline, possibly due to a read error. CDR3 coding DNA: TGTGCCAGCTCAGAGCTACCGGGTAGGCGCTACGAGCAGTGCTTC. Its protein is CASSELPGRRYEQCF. The J gene is TRBJ2-7, the V gene TRBV18; D ambiguous. This CDR3 spans 15 amino acids. Germline V gene lookup returns CDR1 KGHSH and CDR2 LQKENI.

The rearrangement links TRBV13 to TRBJ2-5; 7 bases match TRBD2. The germline CDR1 and CDR2 sequences are PRHDT and FYEKMQ (reference sequence). The CDR3 is made up of 15 amino acids. Trimming at V came to 4 bases and at J to 5 bases, leaving 10 bases not matched to a gene. The CDR3 DNA follows: TGTGCCAGCAGCTCTAGGGGCGGGGGAAAGGAGACCCAGTACTTC. It specifies CASSSRGGGKETQYF. The variable domain in full, with the rest retrieved from reference TRBV13 and TRBJ2-5, is AAGVIQSPRHLIKEKRETATLKCYPIPRHDTVYWYQQGPGQDPQFLISFYEKMQSDKGSIPDRFSAQQFSDYHSELNMSSLELGDSALYFCASSSRGGGKETQYFGPGTRLLVL.

The V gene is TRBV7-9, the J gene TRBJ2-3; D remains ambiguous. The V end lost 5 bases, the J end lost 2 bases, and 20 bases lay between the germline ends. This CDR3 spans 17 amino acids. From germline, CDR1 is SEHNR and CDR2 FQNEAQ (reference sequence). The CDR3 coding sequence is TGTGCCAGCAGCCCAGTTGGTACTAAACGACCCACAGATACGCAGTATTTT. Its protein is CASSPVGTKRPTDTQYF.

J is TRBJ1-1 and V is TRBV2; D gene uncertain. There are 13 residues in the CDR3. V was shortened by 4 bases and J by 6 bases, with 12 bases between the two germline ends. Germline V gene lookup returns CDR1 SNHLY and CDR2 FYNNEI. For the CDR3, the DNA is TGTGCCAGCAGTGCCGGGGAAAACCCTGAAGCTTTCTTT. Translating gives CASSAGENPEAFF.

This chain links TRBV4-1 with TRBJ1-2, with D maybe TRBD1 (5 bases). Germline V gene sequence: CDR1 MGHRA, CDR2 YSYEKL. With 2 bases removed from V and 8 bases from J, the gap between germline ends came to 15 bases. This CDR3 comprises 14 residues. The CDR3 DNA is TGCGCCAGCAGCCAACTTGTCAGGGTTAGAGGCTACACCTTC. Amino acids: CASSQLVRVRGYTF.

The V call is TRBV7-2, the J call TRBJ2-1, with 13 bases identical to TRBD2. The CDR3 sequence is 17 residues long. Germline-derived CDR1 and CDR2 are SGHTA and FQGNSA. Trimming removed 1 base from V and 7 bases from J; junction bases left unmatched: 7. The CDR3 DNA sequence: TGTGCCAGCAGCTTAGAGTGGGTGGGACTAGCGGGGAATGAGCAGTTCTTC. Amino acid sequence: CASSLEWVGLAGNEQFF.

The J gene is TRBJ1-6, the V gene TRBV19, with a tentative D call TRBD1 (5 bases). Germline V gene sequence: CDR1 LNHDA, CDR2 SQIVND (reference sequence). The CDR3 totals 13 residues. The V end lost 7 bases, the J end lost 8 bases, and 12 bases lay between the germline ends. CDR3 in DNA: TGTGCCAGTACTTACCAAGGGGATTCACCCCTCCACTTT. This sequence encodes CASTYQGDSPLHF.

V gene TRBV5-6 combines with J gene TRBJ2-5; the match to TRBD2 covers 14 bases. The J call could be wrong; TRBJ2-7 is a better fit for the DNA end. The germline gives CDR1 SGHDT, CDR2 YYEEEE. This CDR3 has 15 amino acids. The DNA of the CDR3 is TGTGCCAGCAGCTTCGGACTAGCGGGGGGTTACGAGCAGTACTTC. Its translation: CASSFGLAGGYEQYF.

This clone was seen just once. CDR3 DNA: TGTGCCAGTAGTACTCTAGCGGGGGGGCTCGAGGGAGAGACCCAGTACTTC. The encoded protein is CASSTLAGGLEGETQYF. The chain has TRBV19 and TRBJ2-5; 12 bases align to TRBD2. Looked up from germline, CDR1 is LNHDA and CDR2 is SQIVND (reference sequence). The CDR3 runs to 17 residues. Trimming took 4 bases from V and 4 from J; bases not matched to a gene: 10. Complete variable domain (other parts from reference TRBV19 and TRBJ2-5): DGGITQSPKYLFRKEGQNVTLSCEQNLNHDAMYWYRQDPGQGLRLIYYSQIVNDFQKGDIAEGYSVSREKKESFPLTVTSAQKNPTAFYLCASSTLAGGLEGETQYFGPGTRLLVL.

V usage is TRBV29-1 and J usage is TRBJ2-5, with D perhaps matching TRBD2 (6 bases). Per the germline V gene, CDR1 is SQVTM and CDR2 is ANQGSEA. The CDR3 is 11 amino acids. Trimming removed 5 bases from V and 5 bases from J, with 9 bases in between. The CDR3 bases are TGCAGCGTTTGGGGGGAGGAGACCCAGTACTTC. Translation: CSVWGEETQYF.

V gene TRBV2 combines with J gene TRBJ2-7; D is perhaps TRBD2 (6 bases). The length of the CDR3 is 10 residues. Germline CDR1 SNHLY, CDR2 FYNNEI. V shed 6 bases and J shed 7 bases, with 7 bases lying between them. The CDR3 nucleotides read TGTGCCAGCAGCGGGGGAGAGCAGTACTTC. This encodes CASSGGEQYF. Drawing the rest from reference TRBV2 and TRBJ2-7, the complete variable domain is EPEVTQTPSHQVTQMGQEVILRCVPISNHLYFYWYRQILGQKVEFLVSFYNNEISEKSEIFDDQFSVERPDGSNFTLKIRSTKLEDSAMYFCASSGGEQYFGPGTRLTVT.

Only a few counts were recorded for this clone. The chain uses TRBV5-6 and TRBJ1-1, with 7 bases lining up with TRBD1. V lost 4 bases to trimming and J lost 3 bases; unmatched junction nucleotides: 3. The CDR3 is made up of 13 amino acids. Germline CDR1 reads SGHDT; CDR2 reads YYEEEE. Here the CDR3 reads CASSAQGDTEAFF. In DNA form, the CDR3 reads TGTGCCAGCAGCGCTCAGGGGGACACTGAAGCTTTCTTT.

The J gene is TRBJ1-1, the V gene TRBV4-3; D uncertain. Germline values: CDR1 LGHNA, CDR2 YSLEER. V gave up 1 base and J gave up 0 bases, with 3 bases separating them. This CDR3 comprises 13 residues. As DNA, the CDR3 is TGCGCCAGCAGCCAAGCGGTGAACACTGAAGCTTTCTTT. Protein: CASSQAVNTEAFF.

This chain joins TRBV6-6 and TRBJ1-2; 7 nucleotides line up with TRBD1. CDR3 length: 13 residues. Germline-derived CDR1 and CDR2 are MNHNY and SVGAGI (reference sequence). V lost 6 bases and J lost 7; bases outside the gene matches: 8. CDR3 nucleotide sequence: TGTGCCAGCAGGCCTGACAGGGTGGGTGGCTACACCTTC. Protein: CASRPDRVGGYTF.

This clone was seen only a few times. The genes are TRBV4-1 and TRBJ2-5, with a possible D match to TRBD2 (6 bases). The V end lost 1 base, the J end lost 5 bases, and 17 bases lay between the germline ends. CDR1 is MGHRA and CDR2 is YSYEKL in the germline V gene. CDR3 length equals 16 residues. Written as DNA, the CDR3 is TGCGCCAGCAGCCAAGGTACCCTTGGTGGAGGGGAGACCCAGTACTTC. This translates into CASSQGTLGGGETQYF.

This clone was seen more than once but under ten times. The chain recombines TRBV4-1 with TRBJ1-6, with 11 bases matching TRBD1. The germline CDR1 and CDR2 sequences are MGHRA and YSYEKL. This CDR3 comprises 16 residues. Losses at the gene ends were 3 bases for V and 9 bases for J; bases not matched to a gene: 7. CDR3 residues: CASSHLPGQGGSPLHF. The CDR3 DNA reads TGCGCCAGCAGCCATTTACCGGGACAGGGGGGTTCACCCCTCCACTTT.

The CDR3 protein is CASNLAGGPYEQYF. The CDR3 bases are TGTGCCAGCAATCTGGCGGGAGGGCCCTACGAGCAGTACTTC. The chain recombines TRBV25-1 with TRBJ2-7, with 9 bases matching TRBD2. The CDR3 has 14 residues. V lost 7 bases and J lost 2; bases outside the gene matches: 6. Germline assignment: CDR1 MGHDK and CDR2 SYGVNS.

The V call is TRBV10-2, the J call TRBJ2-7; TRBD2 is a possible D gene (6 bases). The CDR3 is 12 amino acids. The V end lost 4 bases, the J end lost 6 bases, and 10 bases lay between the germline ends. Germline values: CDR1 WSHSY, CDR2 SAAADI. The CDR3 sequence: CASSVGGGEQYF. The CDR3 nucleotides are TGCGCCAGCAGTGTGGGGGGAGGCGAGCAGTACTTC.

The rearrangement links TRBV5-1 to TRBJ1-2; 7 nucleotides match TRBD1. From germline, CDR1 is SGHRS and CDR2 YFSETQ. Germline trimming cut 4 bases from V and 6 bases from J; bases unmatched to any gene: 6. This CDR3 has 13 amino acids. The CDR3 is CASSLGTVDGYTF. The CDR3, as DNA: TGCGCCAGCAGCCTCGGGACAGTTGATGGCTACACCTTC.

The gene calls are TRBV28 and TRBJ2-2; the D gene is possibly TRBD1 (6 bases). This CDR3 has 13 amino acids. V lost 1 base to trimming and J lost 7 bases, with 7 bases between them. Per germline, CDR1 MDHEN and CDR2 SYDVKM. The DNA for the CDR3 is TGTGCCAGCAGTTTATCAGGGGTCGGGGAGCTGTTTTTT. It encodes CASSLSGVGELFF.